Listed below are T cell receptor beta chains from one sample, sequenced in a study of cytomegalovirus exposure and HLA in healthy donors. Profiling relied on immunoSEQ multiplex PCR, and the TCRdb table lists in-frame clones only, not all of them. The table shows some 250,000 clones, with nearly 90% occurring only once. The sequenced sample consisted of PBMCs. Source of these receptors: a woman between 18 and 29 years old in good health and CMV-seronegative. Both conserved end residues are part of each CDR3. Only some rows state a clone size, as once, few, many or a class for expanded clones.

size | V | CDR3
NA | TRBV7-2 | CASSLNRNYGYTF
NA | TRBV6-1 | CASSPGQGRGELFF
NA | TRBV18 | CASSPRDSNTEAFF
NA | TRBV4-3 | CASSQDQGENTEAFF
NA | TRBV5-6 | CASSLERRGYEQYF
NA | TRBV7-9 | CASSSIGTGHHEQYF
NA | TRBV5-5 | CASSFSGGTPNYGYTF
NA | TRBV6-1 | CASSVPPDRAGANVLTF
NA | TRBV6-1 | CASSDQGTSVETQYF
once | TRBV19 | CASSIFHEQTYEQYF